Presented here are 21 T cell receptor beta chains from one specimen sequenced in a study of T cell repertoires in cytomegalovirus infection. The antigens for these receptors are not known. In TCRdb, the reads were re-called with MiXCR into one record per CDR3 protein. This sample has 700,000 to 850,000 distinct CDR3 sequences, with about 31% found just once. The sample in question was cultured CD8+ T cells from PBMCs, obtained from culture after CMV antigen stimulation. These receptors were collected from a human donor in good health (CMV status not recorded). Some clones in this sample may be carry-over from other donors' samples.

Only one count was recorded for this clonotype. Germline is not matched at one junction end, which may reflect a read error. The chain is built from TRBV6-5 and TRBJ2-1; possible D gene TRBD1, 5 bases. The CDR3 length is 18 residues. The V gene's germline CDR1 is MNHEY and CDR2 SVGAGI. CDR3 region: CVSSYSSLGRGSYNEQFF. CDR3 bases: TGTGTCAGCAGTTACTCGAGTCTGGGGCGTGGGTCCTACAATGAGCAGTTCTTC.

In this sample, this clonotype turned up a few times. CDR3 residues: CASSEYLQGFDTQYF. CDR3 DNA: TGTGCCAGCAGTGAATACCTACAGGGTTTCGATACGCAGTATTTT. V is TRBV25-1 and J is TRBJ2-3; possibly TRBD1 for D (6 bases). Trimming stripped 0 bases from V and 6 bases from J, with 13 bases between. This CDR3 region has 15 residues. Germline V CDR1 and CDR2: MGHDK, SYGVNS.

This clonotype was detected a few times. The chain has TRBV7-6 and TRBJ1-1; D remains unclear. V was trimmed by 1 base and J by 6 bases, leaving 12 bases between them. In germline, CDR1 is SGHVS, CDR2 FNYEAQ. The CDR3 totals 14 residues. The CDR3 sequence is CASSLGGYNAEAFF. CDR3 bases: TGTGCCAGCAGCTTAGGGGGTTACAACGCTGAAGCTTTCTTT.

The V call is TRBV4-1, the J call TRBJ2-7, with D unresolved. The CDR3 runs to 16 residues. Germline CDR1 and CDR2: MGHRA and YSYEKL. V dropped 1 base and J dropped 5 bases, with 18 bases sitting between them. This CDR3 is CASSQGYVWPSDEQYF. The CDR3 nucleotides read TGCGCCAGCAGCCAAGGCTATGTATGGCCCTCGGACGAGCAGTACTTC.

The chain uses TRBV6-1 and TRBJ2-2; tentative D call: TRBD1 (6 bases). The germline CDR1 and CDR2 sequences are MNHNS and SASEGT. This CDR3 has 14 residues. Trimming removed 4 bases at V and 4 bases at J, with 10 bases between. The CDR3 DNA reads TGTGCCAGCAGTGCTCAGGGGACCACCGGGGAGCTGTTTTTT. As protein: CASSAQGTTGELFF.

The chain combines TRBV20-1 with TRBJ2-3, with D possibly being TRBD2 (6 bases). Germline CDR1 DFQATT, CDR2 SNEGSKA (reference sequence). The CDR3 is 14 amino acids. The chain's CDR3 is CSLPGGASTDTQYF. The CDR3 coding sequence is TGCAGCCTCCCCGGGGGAGCTAGCACAGATACGCAGTATTTT.

About this clonotype: One end of the junction is discordant with germline, which a read error may explain. V and J are TRBV7-3 and TRBJ1-4; 7 bases align to TRBD1. The CDR3 totals 17 residues. CDR1 SGHTA and CDR2 FQGTGA come from the germline V gene. CDR3 residues: CVSSLGETGKAGEKLFF. The CDR3 nucleotides are TGTGTCAGCAGCCTTGGGGAGACAGGGAAAGCGGGTGAAAAACTGTTTTTT.

Points on this clonotype: A read error may explain this, as a much larger clone is one base away. J is TRBJ2-5 and V is TRBV7-4; the D call may be TRBD1 or TRBD2 (5 bases each). Germline CDR1 SGHVT, CDR2 SQSDAQ. The CDR3 extends over 13 amino acids. CDR3 bases: TGTGTCAGCAGCTTATATCCGGGGCGGTCCCAGTACTTC. Residues: CVSSLYPGRSQYF.

The chain carries TRBV27 and TRBJ1-1, with D hard to call. This CDR3 has 15 residues. The germline V and J ends were trimmed by 5 bases and 0 bases, with 13 bases remaining between them. The germline gives CDR1 MNHEY, CDR2 SMNVEV (reference sequence). For the CDR3, the DNA is TGTGCCAGCAGTCCCAGCCTTATACTGAACACTGAAGCTTTCTTT. This gives the protein CASSPSLILNTEAFF.

The CDR3 spells CSVEDRGPGQGYGYTF. CDR3 in DNA: TGCAGCGTTGAAGATAGGGGCCCCGGACAGGGTTACGGCTACACCTTC. This sequence joins TRBV29-1 and TRBJ1-2, with 8 positions matching TRBD1. After removal of 0 bases from V and 8 bases from J, the junction contained 14 bases not matched to a gene. This CDR3 spans 16 amino acids. Looked up from germline, CDR1 is SQVTM and CDR2 is ANQGSEA.

This clonotype was seen only a few times. This chain links TRBV7-6 with TRBJ2-7; TRBD2 is a possible D gene (6 bases). V gave up 2 bases and J gave up 9 bases, with 41 bases separating them. Germline assignment: CDR1 SGHVS and CDR2 FNYEAQ. This CDR3 is 22 amino acids long. The CDR3 region has the DNA TGTGCCAGCAGCTTATTGCCCGCGCTGCCAGCACTAGCAGAACGGCCAGTCATGTCGCAGTACTTC. Residues: CASSLLPALPALAERPVMSQYF.

This clonotype showed up just a few times. The genes are TRBV10-3 and TRBJ2-3; 10 nucleotides agree with TRBD2. The ends lost 6 bases at V and 1 base at J; junction bases unmatched: 19. CDR1 and CDR2 (germline): ENHRY, SYGVKD. This CDR3 has 20 amino acids. The CDR3 is CAIRVNQLAGQLLGTDTQYF. DNA for the CDR3: TGTGCCATCAGGGTAAACCAACTAGCGGGGCAACTCCTCGGCACAGATACGCAGTATTTT.

Worth noting for this clonotype: An end of the junction does not agree with germline; a read error may underlie this. The chain employs TRBV5-1 and TRBJ2-1; 9 positions match TRBD1. CDR3 length: 15 residues. Per germline, CDR1 SGHRS and CDR2 YFSETQ. The CDR3 region is CVSSTGTGIDNEQFF. The CDR3 DNA sequence: TGCGTCAGCTCGACCGGGACAGGGATCGACAATGAGCAGTTCTTC.

At least ten counts were recorded for this clonotype. The chain combines TRBV6-2 or TRBV6-3 with TRBJ2-7; 11 bases agree with TRBD2. Germline CDR1 and CDR2: MNHEY and SVGEGT. This CDR3 region has 18 residues. With V trimmed by 0 bases and J by 3 bases, 10 bases remained unmatched. CDR3 protein: CASSYSTLAGANLYEQYV. CDR3 nucleotide sequence: TGTGCCAGCAGTTACTCGACACTAGCGGGAGCCAACCTCTACGAGCAGTACGTC.

The chain carries TRBV27 and TRBJ1-4, with a tentative D call TRBD1 (5 bases). The V and J ends lost 7 bases and 2 bases respectively, with 20 bases between them. CDR1 is MNHEY, CDR2 SMNVEV, per germline (reference sequence). This CDR3 is built from 17 residues. In nucleotides, the CDR3 is TGTGCCAGCACCGTTGGAGGGGCTATAGTTACTAATGAAAAACTGTTTTTT. It codes for CASTVGGAIVTNEKLFF.

The rearrangement links TRBV6-5 to TRBJ1-4, with 8 bases matching TRBD1. This CDR3 has 14 amino acids. The germline CDR1 and CDR2 sequences are MNHEY and SVGAGI. Germline trimming cut 2 bases from V and 7 bases from J; bases unmatched to any gene: 3. CDR3 amino acids: CASSYDRGGEKLFF. In nucleotides, the CDR3 is TGTGCCAGCAGTTACGACAGGGGCGGTGAAAAACTGTTTTTT.

The rearrangement joins TRBV20-1 to TRBJ2-7, with 9 bases lining up with TRBD2. V gave up 5 bases and J gave up 3 bases; unmatched junction bases: 29. Germline V gene lookup returns CDR1 DFQATT and CDR2 SNEGSKA (reference sequence). The CDR3 spans 21 residues. CDR3 loop: CSADRRDSLTKRGDQNYEQYF. CDR3 nucleotide sequence: TGCAGTGCTGATCGAAGGGACAGCCTGACTAAGCGGGGGGACCAAAACTACGAGCAGTACTTC.

This clonotype was observed a single time. The chain combines TRBV27 with TRBJ2-1, with D uncertain. With 1 base removed from V and 6 bases from J, the gap between germline ends came to 10 bases. This CDR3 spans 14 amino acids. Germline V lookup: CDR1 MNHEY, CDR2 SMNVEV (reference sequence). The chain's CDR3 is CASSLWSFGNEQFF. CDR3 in DNA: TGTGCCAGCAGTTTATGGAGCTTCGGCAATGAGCAGTTCTTC.

The chain couples TRBV27 to TRBJ2-1; D might be TRBD2 (5 bases). Trimming removed 10 bases from V and 4 bases from J, with 17 bases in between. The CDR3 length is 14 residues. CDR1 is MNHEY and CDR2 is SMNVEV in the germline V gene (reference sequence). CDR3 sequence reads: CATGVSGFYNEQFF. The CDR3 DNA is TGTGCCACCGGGGTGTCTGGGTTTTACAATGAGCAGTTCTTC.

A few counts support this clonotype. The V gene is TRBV20-1, the J gene TRBJ2-6; the D is unclear. From germline, CDR1 is DFQATT and CDR2 SNEGSKA (reference sequence). This CDR3 is built from 13 residues. The V end lost 5 bases, the J end lost 2 bases, and 7 bases lay between the germline ends. The CDR3 is CSAERTGANVLTF. The CDR3 DNA is TGCAGTGCTGAGAGGACTGGGGCCAACGTCCTGACTTTC.

This clonotype was observed a handful of times. The chain uses TRBV27 and TRBJ2-3, with a tentative D call TRBD2 (6 bases). This CDR3 has 15 residues. The V end was cut by 6 bases, the J end by 0 bases, with 13 bases between. Germline V gives CDR1 MNHEY, CDR2 SMNVEV (reference sequence). The CDR3 is CASSDPGTSTDTQYF. In nucleotides, the CDR3 is TGTGCCAGCAGCGATCCCGGGACTAGCACAGATACGCAGTATTTT.